This TCR beta chain was captured in a study of cytomegalovirus exposure and HLA in healthy donors. PCR involved 60 Vbeta and 13 Jbeta primers. Using immunoSEQ multiplex PCR, the repertoire was profiled, and TCRdb retains in-frame clones only, with some absent. Counted here are 95,000 to 100,000 clones, roughly 82% occurring once; the ten biggest clones make up 8% to 13%. The CDR3 is 13 amino acids. The V end lost 0 bases, the J end lost 6 bases, and 8 bases lay between the germline ends. Germline values: CDR1 MNHNS, CDR2 SASEGT. The receptor's source is a middle-aged man in good health and CMV-seronegative. The chain carries TRBV6-1 and TRBJ1-1; no firm D call. Specimen: PBMCs. CDR3 protein: CASSEARIPEAFF. The CDR3 DNA is TGTGCCAGCAGTGAAGCGAGAATTCCTGAAGCTTTCTTT.